These T cell receptor beta chains were read from a single sample in a study of response to subunit inactivated influenza vaccine. TCRdb recomputed calls from the RT-PCR reads with MiXCR, one row per CDR3 protein. The top ten clones hold roughly 11% of a sample with a few hundred thousand distinct CDR3 sequences, roughly 15% of them seen once. The sample consisted of PBMCs from blood, taken about 13 days after vaccination. The origin of the receptors is a man between 45 and 60 years old who received an inactivated influenza vaccine. The CDR3 runs from the conserved cysteine through the conserved F or W. Each record gives: clone size, V gene, D gene, J gene, CDR3 protein. A D gene is named only where the DNA matches it firmly. Where a row states a size, it is once, few, many or the class of an expanded clone; other rows omit it.

-	TRBV5-4	-	TRBJ2-5	CASSSPGQGQETQYF
few	TRBV24-1	-	TRBJ2-1	CATSDAGGTGSYNEQFF
few	TRBV29-1	-	TRBJ2-1	CSVMTLSSYNEQFF
-	TRBV12-3/TRBV12-4	TRBD1	TRBJ2-5	CASSPTGQGVRETQYF
-	TRBV6-2/TRBV6-3	-	TRBJ2-3	CASSYDRPTDTQYF
many	TRBV20-1	TRBD2	TRBJ2-3	CSVTSGNTDTQYF
-	TRBV30	-	TRBJ2-1	CAWSSDHLNEQFF
-	TRBV7-9	-	TRBJ2-2	CASSLTAPTGELFF
few	TRBV5-1	-	TRBJ2-3	CASSRAGARLDTQYF
-	TRBV28	-	TRBJ2-7	CASARDTIYEQYF
few	TRBV5-1	TRBD1	TRBJ2-4	CASTSRQGGNIQYF
-	TRBV14	-	TRBJ1-5	CASSQAGARVPQHF
-	TRBV5-1	TRBD1	TRBJ2-5	CASTRTGLGQETQYF
-	TRBV5-5	TRBD1	TRBJ1-4	CASSARDRGDKLFF
-	TRBV6-2/TRBV6-3	-	TRBJ1-5	CASRADGQPQHF
few	TRBV7-9	-	TRBJ1-2	CASTSGETNYGYTF
many	TRBV12-3/TRBV12-4	-	TRBJ1-5	CASGPTRNQPQHF
few	TRBV28	TRBD1	TRBJ2-1	CASSLSYRGRNEQFF